Given below is one T cell receptor beta chain in context. Its cognate antigen has yet to be identified. Base quality data are lacking; no much larger clone is found one base away. Patients with autoimmune disease history or receiving systemic immunosuppression were excluded from the trial. Peripheral blood for TCR sequencing was collected from all dose cohorts at baseline, on cycle 4 day 1, and on cycle 7 day 1. The samples were taken from a phase I, first-in-human, multicenter, open-label dose-escalation trial of ivuxolimab. Adults with locally advanced or metastatic melanoma, renal cell carcinoma, hepatocellular carcinoma or head and neck squamous cell carcinoma were enrolled in the trial. Before TCR sequencing, CD4+ and CD8+ T cells were separately sorted from peripheral blood. Genomic DNA was isolated from the sorted cells so that the TCRbeta CDR3 region could be sequenced. The immunoSEQ Assay was used for sequencing of TCRbeta CDR3 regions. What TCRdb holds here is the immuneACCESS table cut down to in-frame rearrangements. Part of the clones is not present; checked against another copy, under half of the missing clones reflect an unresolved V gene, and the others are unexplained. Here the sample has about 54,000 clones; around 89% occur a single time. The top ten clones comprise over 1.1% of the sample.

The data were taken from a study of OX40 agonist ivuxolimab in advanced cancers. About the investigation overall: Ivuxolimab was an agonistic, fully human IgG2 monoclonal antibody directed against OX40 (CD134), a costimulatory receptor. The purpose of peripheral TCRbeta sequencing was to test whether ivuxolimab changed TCR sequence diversity and led to clonal T-cell expansion. Intravenous ivuxolimab was administered to patients every 2 weeks at six dose levels: 0.01, 0.1, 0.3, 1.5, 3 and 10 mg/kg. Among the roughly 50 dose-escalation patients, about 20 had hepatocellular carcinoma, roughly 15 melanoma, 9 renal cell carcinoma and 9 head and neck cancer. The dose-escalation cohort was almost 85% male with a mean age of about 65 years, ranging from roughly 20 to 80. Prior anti-PD-1, anti-PD-L1 or anti-CTLA-4 therapy was permitted, and roughly two fifths of dose-escalation patients had received checkpoint inhibitors. The paper reports the monotherapy dose-escalation portion (N of about 47 patients) of the phase I ivuxolimab trial. Partial responses occurred in three dose-escalation patients: two with cutaneous melanoma and one with hepatocellular carcinoma. What the authors observed across the whole study: At doses of 0.1 to 3.0 mg/kg, clonal expansion of both CD4+ and CD8+ T cells in blood was seen between baseline and week 6. Low levels of normalized T-cell clonal expansion were also seen in some nonresponding patients. After ivuxolimab, more expanded clones were found on average in CD8+ T cells than in CD4+ T cells. The antigen specificity of the peripheral T cells that underwent clonal expansion was not determined. In the 0.1-3.0 mg/kg groups, partial responders had among the lowest normalized peripheral clonal expansion, particularly in CD8+ T cells.

V gives up 3 bases and J gives up 7 bases, and the segment between their germline ends measures 9 bases. Sequences GTSNPN (CDR1) and SVGIG (CDR2) are obtained from the germline V gene (reference sequence). The CDR3, from cysteine to phenylalanine, totals 12 residues. Only the CDR3 DNA stays, 36 bases, in frame from base 1. This receptor was obtained from an adult with an advanced solid tumor such as melanoma, head and neck, liver or kidney cancer. The specimen was CD4+ or CD8+ T cells sorted from blood, collected in a trial of the OX40 agonist ivuxolimab. The chain is assembled from TRBV30 and TRBJ2-2; possibly the D gene is TRBD1, per 5 matching bases. Here the CDR3 is given as CAWRRGYGELFF. The nucleotide sequence is TGTGCCTGGAGAAGGGGTTACGGGGAGCTGTTTTTT.